The source of this T cell receptor (beta chain) is a study of blood T cell repertoires in COVID-19. The overall study: Collection of acute and convalescent COVID-19 samples took place in the United States, Italy and Spain.

Those who participated ranged in age from roughly 18 to 89 years and resided in about two dozen US areas. The length of the CDR3 is 15 residues. The germline V and J ends were trimmed by 3 bases and 4 bases, with 11 bases remaining between them. Germline V gene sequence: CDR1 SGDLS, CDR2 YYNGEE. The repertoire was sequenced with immunoSEQ multiplex PCR; TCRdb's copy has only in-frame clones and lacks some. The repertoire has roughly 210,000 clones, around 87% of them found once; the top ten carry less than 8%. The sequence was obtained from a man aged 25 to 40 in a cohort exposed to, infected with or recovered from COVID-19 (not recorded which). Sequencing was performed on PBMCs or T cells enriched from blood (not recorded which). The V gene is TRBV9, the J gene TRBJ2-6; tentatively, D is TRBD1 (6 bases). In DNA, the CDR3 is TGTGCCAGCAGCGCACACAGGGCAGGGGCCAACGTCCTGACTTTC. Its protein product is CASSAHRAGANVLTF.